These 20 T cell receptor beta chains were all obtained from the same sample, sequenced in a study of shared clonotypes between healthy human individuals. The method was immunoSEQ multiplex PCR; TCRdb's version includes in-frame clones alone and lacks a portion of them. The sample lists roughly 2,300,000 clones, around 92% occurring once. The sequencing input was naive CD4+ T cells from PBMCs. Subset specified: CD45RA+ positively selected. These receptors were taken from a man between 18 and 29 years old in good health. Some clones in this sample may be carry-over from other donors' samples.

The chain employs TRBV10-3 and TRBJ2-1, with TRBD2 identical over 7 bases. The CDR3 has 14 amino acids. Germline V gene lookup returns CDR1 ENHRY and CDR2 SYGVKD. J was trimmed by 0 bases and V by 7 bases; bases with no gene match: 3. CDR3 loop: CAITGGSSYNEQFF. CDR3 DNA sequence: TGTGCCATCACCGGCGGGAGCTCCTACAATGAGCAGTTCTTC.

As regards this clone: Other DNA sequences in this sample translate to the same CDR3. The chain combines TRBV30 with TRBJ2-3; D is ambiguous. Germline lookup yields CDR1 GTSNPN and CDR2 SVGIG (reference sequence). V lost 2 bases to trimming and J lost 0 bases, with 6 bases between them. CDR3 length: 13 residues. CDR3 loop: CAWSRGSTDTQYF. The DNA of the CDR3 is TGTGCCTGGAGTCGTGGAAGCACAGATACGCAGTATTTT.

Here the CDR3 DNA reads TGTGCCAGCAGTGAATATCAGGGGGAGAACACTGAAGCTTTCTTT. Protein sequence: CASSEYQGENTEAFF. V usage is TRBV25-1 and J usage is TRBJ1-1; 7 bases are shared with TRBD1. This CDR3 spans 15 amino acids. The junction had 2 bases not matched to a gene; V was cut back by 0 bases and J by 1 base. CDR1 is MGHDK, CDR2 SYGVNS, per germline.

This clone was recorded a few times. This chain joins TRBV6-1 and TRBJ2-5; D gene uncertain. The V gene's germline CDR1 is MNHNS and CDR2 SASEGT. Trimming pared 3 bases from V and 2 bases from J, leaving 10 bases between. The CDR3 contains 14 residues. This chain's CDR3 is CASSEMTRQETQYF. In DNA, the CDR3 is TGTGCCAGCAGTGAGATGACGAGACAAGAGACCCAGTACTTC.

This clone was observed once. The chain links TRBV2 to TRBJ1-2; D gene unclear. The CDR3 loop spans 13 amino acids. CDR1 and CDR2 from the germline V gene are SNHLY and FYNNEI. The V end lost 7 bases, the J end lost 6 bases, and 15 bases lay between the germline ends. The CDR3 here is CASMAKEEDGYTF. CDR3 coding DNA: TGTGCCAGCATGGCCAAGGAGGAGGATGGCTACACCTTC. The full variable domain, completed using reference TRBV2 and TRBJ1-2, is EPEVTQTPSHQVTQMGQEVILRCVPISNHLYFYWYRQILGQKVEFLVSFYNNEISEKSEIFDDQFSVERPDGSNFTLKIRSTKLEDSAMYFCASMAKEEDGYTFGSGTRLTVV.

V gene TRBV6-5 combines with J gene TRBJ2-3, with D tentatively TRBD2 (6 bases). Germline V gives CDR1 MNHEY, CDR2 SVGAGI. V shed 2 bases and J shed 6 bases, with 18 bases lying between them. The CDR3 loop spans 16 amino acids. CDR3 DNA sequence: TGTGCCAGCAGTTACCTGGGACTTGGGCAGGCGGATACGCAGTATTTT. Amino acid sequence: CASSYLGLGQADTQYF.

The chain joins TRBV28 to TRBJ2-1, with 7 bases aligning to TRBD2. The CDR3 spans 14 residues. With V trimmed by 6 bases and J by 4 bases, 6 bases remained unmatched. Germline assignment: CDR1 MDHEN and CDR2 SYDVKM. CDR3 loop: CASRWGGRYNEQFF. CDR3 coding DNA: TGTGCCAGCAGGTGGGGGGGTCGGTACAATGAGCAGTTCTTC. Combining the CDR3 with reference TRBV28 and TRBJ2-1 gives the whole variable domain DVKVTQSSRYLVKRTGEKVFLECVQDMDHENMFWYRQDPGLGLRLIYFSYDVKMKEKGDIPEGYSVSREKKERFSLILESASTNQTSMYLCASRWGGRYNEQFFGPGTRLTVL.

This sequence joins TRBV7-2 and TRBJ1-2; TRBD1 is a possible D gene (5 bases). Trimming cost V 2 bases and J 5 bases, with 15 bases left between them. The CDR3 sequence is 15 residues long. CDR1 and CDR2 from the germline V gene are SGHTA and FQGNSA. DNA for the CDR3: TGTGCCAGCAGCTTACGAGACACAGGAGCGTATGGCTACACCTTC. Its protein product is CASSLRDTGAYGYTF.

The J gene is TRBJ2-3, the V gene TRBV9; 12 bases agree with TRBD2. The CDR3 is 16 amino acids. The germline gives CDR1 SGDLS, CDR2 YYNGEE. With V trimmed by 2 bases and J by 4 bases, 5 bases remained unmatched. CDR3 loop: CASSVRLAGVADTQYF. In nucleotides, the CDR3 is TGTGCCAGCAGCGTCCGACTAGCGGGAGTGGCAGATACGCAGTATTTT.

The chain employs TRBV2 and TRBJ2-1; 12 nucleotides agree with TRBD2. The CDR3 runs 14 residues. The junction had 8 bases not matched to a gene; V was cut back by 10 bases and J by 7 bases. CDR1 SNHLY and CDR2 FYNNEI come from the germline V gene. CDR3 nucleotide sequence: TGTGCCACCCGAGGGGGGACTAGCGGGAATGAGCAGTTCTTC. As protein: CATRGGTSGNEQFF.

This clone was counted once. The chain combines TRBV7-2 with TRBJ1-5; TRBD1 is a possible D gene (5 bases). The germline V and J ends were trimmed by 5 bases and 4 bases, with 15 bases remaining between them. The germline CDR1 and CDR2 sequences are SGHTA and FQGNSA. This CDR3 comprises 15 residues. The DNA of the CDR3 is TGTGCCAGCAGCCCGGTCGGGGGAGGAAATCAGCCCCAGCATTTT. Amino acids: CASSPVGGGNQPQHF.

This clone was seen just once. V gene TRBV5-1 combines with J gene TRBJ2-2; D is perhaps TRBD1 (5 bases). The CDR3 sequence is 16 residues long. The germline V gene encodes CDR1 SGHRS and CDR2 YFSETQ. V lost 1 base and J lost 1, with 11 bases in between. The CDR3, as DNA: TGCGCCAGCAGCTTGAGGGGCTCGCAGAACACCGGGGAGCTGTTTTTT. This sequence encodes CASSLRGSQNTGELFF.

This chain joins TRBV6-1 and TRBJ2-1; D call uncertain. Trimming took off 2 bases at V and 5 bases at J, with 28 bases between the two ends. CDR1 and CDR2 (germline): MNHNS, SASEGT. The CDR3 is 20 amino acids. The CDR3 protein is CASSEILGRQSSSWDNEQFF. Written as DNA, the CDR3 is TGTGCCAGCAGTGAAATTTTGGGTCGGCAGTCCTCGTCCTGGGACAATGAGCAGTTCTTC.

This clone came up a few times. Other DNA sequences in the sample encode the same CDR3. The chain is built from TRBV7-2 and TRBJ2-7; TRBD1 matches 8 bases. The length of the CDR3 is 14 residues. Per germline, CDR1 SGHTA and CDR2 FQGNSA. J gave up 2 bases and V 4 bases, and 4 bases lay outside the gene matches. The CDR3 DNA is TGTGCCAGCAGCTCAGACAGGGGAGCCTACGAGCAGTACTTC. It encodes CASSSDRGAYEQYF. Complete variable domain (other parts from reference TRBV7-2 and TRBJ2-7): GAGVSQSPSNKVTEKGKDVELRCDPISGHTALYWYRQSLGQGLEFLIYFQGNSAPDKSGLPSDRFSAERTGGSVSTLTIQRTQQEDSAVYLCASSSDRGAYEQYFGPGTRLTVT.

This clone has only one observation. This chain connects TRBV7-3 to TRBJ2-7, with TRBD2 identical over 7 bases. The CDR3 sequence is 15 residues long. The germline gives CDR1 SGHTA, CDR2 FQGTGA. J gave up 5 bases and V 4 bases, and 11 bases lay outside the gene matches. As DNA, the CDR3 is TGTGCCAGCAGCTCACGGCCGGCGGGAGCGGACGAGCAGTACTTC. Protein sequence: CASSSRPAGADEQYF. Full variable domain (remainder filled in from reference TRBV7-3 and TRBJ2-7): GAGVSQTPSNKVTEKGKYVELRCDPISGHTALYWYRQSLGQGPEFLIYFQGTGAADDSGLPNDRFFAVRPEGSVSTLKIQRTERGDSAVYLCASSSRPAGADEQYFGPGTRLTVT.

This chain joins TRBV7-2 and TRBJ1-2; TRBD1 matches at 8 bases. The junction had 15 bases not matched to a gene; V was cut back by 7 bases and J by 8 bases. Germline CDR1 and CDR2: SGHTA and FQGNSA. The CDR3 is 15 amino acids. The CDR3 loop is CASNSGTGGFQGYTF. CDR3 in DNA: TGTGCCAGCAATTCCGGGACAGGCGGATTCCAAGGCTACACCTTC. Full variable domain (outside the CDR3, taken from reference TRBV7-2 and TRBJ1-2): GAGVSQSPSNKVTEKGKDVELRCDPISGHTALYWYRQSLGQGLEFLIYFQGNSAPDKSGLPSDRFSAERTGGSVSTLTIQRTQQEDSAVYLCASNSGTGGFQGYTFGSGTRLTVV.

With regard to this clone: This CDR3 is also generated by other DNA sequences in the sample. V is TRBV28 and J is TRBJ2-3, with D perhaps TRBD1 (6 bases). The CDR3 covers 14 residues. Trimming left V 5 bases short and J 2 bases short, with 11 bases between. CDR1 is MDHEN and CDR2 is SYDVKM in the germline V gene. CDR3 residues: CASSRGQSTDTQYF. The CDR3 nucleotides read TGTGCCAGCAGTCGAGGACAGTCCACAGATACGCAGTATTTT.

This CDR3 is CASSPRASTDTQYF. DNA for the CDR3: TGTGCCAGCAGCCCCAGAGCTAGCACAGATACGCAGTATTTT. This chain connects TRBV9 to TRBJ2-3; D is uncertain. CDR1 is SGDLS and CDR2 is YYNGEE in the germline V gene. Between the trimmed V and J ends, which lost 4 bases and 0 bases, there was a span of 9 bases. This CDR3 has 14 amino acids.

In nucleotides, the CDR3 is TGTGCCAGCAGCGCCATCCGGGGCAGGGGGGTGGATAACTATGGCTACACCTTC. It translates to CASSAIRGRGVDNYGYTF. This sequence joins TRBV11-2 and TRBJ1-2; 7 nucleotides align to TRBD1. V gave up 5 bases and J gave up 1 base; unmatched junction bases: 16. The CDR3 length is 18 residues. Germline assignment: CDR1 SGHAT and CDR2 FQNNGV.

The CDR3 is CASSYSTTVNYGYTF. The CDR3 DNA reads TGTGCCAGCAGTTACTCCACGACGGTAAACTATGGCTACACCTTC. The J gene is TRBJ1-2, the V gene TRBV6-6, with D unclear. The germline CDR1 and CDR2 sequences are MNHNY and SVGAGI (reference sequence). The germline V and J ends were trimmed by 0 bases and 2 bases, with 10 bases remaining between them. The CDR3 is 15 amino acids.